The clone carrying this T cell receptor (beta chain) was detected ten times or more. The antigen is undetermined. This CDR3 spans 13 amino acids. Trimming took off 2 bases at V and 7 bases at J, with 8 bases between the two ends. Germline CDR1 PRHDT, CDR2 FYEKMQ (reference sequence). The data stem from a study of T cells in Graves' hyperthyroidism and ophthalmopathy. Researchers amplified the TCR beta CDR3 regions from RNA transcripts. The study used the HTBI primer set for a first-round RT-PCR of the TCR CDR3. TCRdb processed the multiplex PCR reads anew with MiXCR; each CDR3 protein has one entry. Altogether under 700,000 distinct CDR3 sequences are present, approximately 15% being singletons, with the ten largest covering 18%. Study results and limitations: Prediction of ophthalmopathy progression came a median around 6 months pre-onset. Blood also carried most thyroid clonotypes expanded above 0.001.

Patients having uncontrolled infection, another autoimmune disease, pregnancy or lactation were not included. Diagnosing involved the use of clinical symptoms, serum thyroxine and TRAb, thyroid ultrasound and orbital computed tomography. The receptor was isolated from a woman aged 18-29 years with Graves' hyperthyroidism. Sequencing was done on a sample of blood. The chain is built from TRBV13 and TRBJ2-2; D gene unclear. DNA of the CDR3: TGTGCCAGCAGCTTACTGGCGATCGGGGAGCTGTTTTTT. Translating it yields CASSLLAIGELFF.